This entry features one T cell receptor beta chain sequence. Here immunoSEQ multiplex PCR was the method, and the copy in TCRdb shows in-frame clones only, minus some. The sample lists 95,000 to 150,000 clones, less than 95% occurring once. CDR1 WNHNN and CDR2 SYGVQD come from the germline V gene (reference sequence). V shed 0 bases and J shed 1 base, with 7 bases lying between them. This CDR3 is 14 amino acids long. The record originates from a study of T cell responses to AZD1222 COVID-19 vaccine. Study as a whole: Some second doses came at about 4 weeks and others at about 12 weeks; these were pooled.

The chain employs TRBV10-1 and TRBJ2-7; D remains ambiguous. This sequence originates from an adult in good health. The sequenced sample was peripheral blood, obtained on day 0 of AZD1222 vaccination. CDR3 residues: CASSESGSSYEQYF. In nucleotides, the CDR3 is TGCGCCAGCAGTGAGTCAGGTTCTTCCTACGAGCAGTACTTC.